The table lists the clone carrying this TCR beta chain with a few counts. Its antigen is not known. V was cut by 5 bases and J by 6 bases, with 17 bases left in between. CDR3 size: 15 residues. The germline V gene encodes CDR1 SGHTA and CDR2 FQGNSA. This specimen belongs to a study of identical twins. Study results and limitations: Memory repertoires lacked the insertion deficit that abundant cord blood beta clonotypes showed. Beta out-of-frame twin sharing showed a weaker excess. Out-of-frame alpha sequences shared by twins showed excess low generation probability. Models, which agreed with sharing between unrelated individuals, nonetheless underestimated the out-of-frame TCR alpha sharing seen in monozygotic twins.

TCRdb re-called the 5' RACE reads through MiXCR, storing one row per CDR3 protein. The sample lists 200,000 to 250,000 distinct CDR3 sequences; about 7.5% were seen once. The sample also formed part of further work on yellow fever vaccine responses in identical twins.

Sequences were obtained from CD8+ T cells sorted from blood. This TCR derives from a woman younger than 35 in good health. The chain uses TRBV7-2 and TRBJ2-1, with a possible D match to TRBD2 (7 bases). For the CDR3, the DNA is TGTGCCAGCAGCCCCAGCCGGGGGGCCGGCAATGAGCAGTTCTTC. It translates to CASSPSRGAGNEQFF.